This T cell receptor (beta chain) came from a study of T cell clones after liver transplantation. Study details: Post-transplant blood was tracked for graft-donor-reactive T cell clones identified in a pre-transplant mixed lymphocyte reaction.

CDR1 is SQVTM and CDR2 is ANQGSEA in the germline V gene. This CDR3 contains 13 residues. Trimming took 5 bases from V and 1 from J, leaving 11 bases between them. Data came from immunoSEQ multiplex PCR; TCRdb stores just in-frame clones and leaves some out. Of some 3,000 clones listed, roughly 23% are singletons. Comments on this clone: Antigen unknown. A far larger clone is off by one base, so a read error is likely.

Proliferating CFSE-low MLR cells were sequenced to define alloreactive TCRbeta sequences. Input material: CD4+ T cells from PBMCs cultured with third-party cells. The source of this sequence is a human patient who received a liver transplant. A share of the T cells may be of graft donor origin. The chain links TRBV29-1 to TRBJ1-1; D remains unclear. CDR3 DNA sequence: TGCAGCGTTCTATGGCTTGGGAACACTGAAGCTTTCTTT. Its translation is CSVLWLGNTEAFF.